The table lists the clone carrying this TCR beta chain with a few counts. The V end lost 2 bases, the J end lost 2 bases, and 10 bases lay between the germline ends. This CDR3 is 14 amino acids long. CDR1 is SGHNT and CDR2 is YYREEE in the germline V gene (reference sequence). This record comes from a study of blood T cell repertoires in COVID-19. At the level of the study: Some COVID-19 samples were acute and others convalescent; all came from the United States, Italy and Spain. PBMCs, B-cell-depleted T cells, or T cells were the source of the cDNA or gDNA that made up the material.

Per the original methods: Estimated nucleated cell counts came from reference gene primer amplification. The data were produced by immunoSEQ multiplex PCR, yet TCRdb's version contains in-frame clones alone and is incomplete. V and J calls and clone size are given by that table; D and trimming were obtained from the DNA. Of roughly 140,000 clones in the sample, around 87% were seen once. This receptor was obtained from a woman aged 55-69 years with active or convalescent COVID-19. V gene TRBV5-4 combines with J gene TRBJ1-1, with D possibly being TRBD1 (5 bases). The sample taken for sequencing was peripheral blood. In DNA form, the CDR3 reads TGTGCCAGCAGCTTTTGGGGCGGAAACACTGAAGCTTTCTTT. It translates to CASSFWGGNTEAFF.